The 13 T cell receptor beta chains in this list originate from one sample, sequenced in a study of T-cell reconstitution after alpha-beta-depleted transplantation in children. The TCRbeta library was prepared with unique molecular identifiers. TCRdb re-analysed the PCR reads in MiXCR, keeping a single row per CDR3 protein. Among around 94,000 distinct CDR3 sequences listed, over 6% were seen once. The sequences come from PBMCs, collected before TCRalphabeta/CD19-depleted stem cell transplant. Receptor source: a boy aged 2 to 10 with acute lymphoblastic leukemia, due to receive a stem cell transplant.

This chain connects TRBV4-3 to TRBJ2-7; D assignment may be TRBD1 or TRBD2 (5 bases each). Germline V gives CDR1 LGHNA, CDR2 YSLEER. V lost 0 bases and J 0 bases, leaving 9 bases between the germline ends. This CDR3 is built from 15 residues. The DNA of the CDR3 is TGCGCCAGCAGCCAAGATTCAGGGAGCTCCTACGAGCAGTACTTC. Translating it yields CASSQDSGSSYEQYF.

This clonotype came up a few times. CDR3 sequence: CASSHRLQGKGEKLFF. The CDR3 nucleotides read TGCGCCAGCAGCCACCGCTTACAGGGAAAGGGTGAAAAACTGTTTTTT. J is TRBJ1-4 and V is TRBV4-3; D may be TRBD1 (6 bases). The CDR3 covers 16 residues. The germline gives CDR1 LGHNA, CDR2 YSLEER. V lost 3 bases and J lost 7, with 18 bases in between.

Judged by abundance, this clonotype is medium-sized. The chain couples TRBV14 to TRBJ1-6, with D unresolved. The length of the CDR3 is 13 residues. Germline V gene data show CDR1 as SGHDN and CDR2 as FVKESK. V lost 4 bases to trimming and J lost 10 bases, with 11 bases between them. This CDR3 reads CASSPGPGSPLHF. The CDR3 DNA is TGTGCCAGCAGCCCAGGTCCCGGATCACCCCTCCACTTT.

In its sample, this clonotype is medium-sized (0.01 to 0.1%). The chain employs TRBV5-1 and TRBJ2-6, with 7 nucleotides matching TRBD1. CDR1 and CDR2 from the germline V gene are SGHRS and YFSETQ. The CDR3 totals 18 residues. With 2 bases clipped from V and 2 bases from J, the junction kept 10 bases outside the gene matches. CDR3: CASSFTQGVTPGANVLTF. The CDR3 DNA reads TGCGCCAGCAGCTTTACCCAGGGGGTTACCCCTGGGGCCAACGTCCTGACTTTC.

In this sample, this clonotype turned up a few times. The chain links TRBV11-2 to TRBJ2-1; 10 bases fit TRBD1. J lost 3 bases, V lost 0 bases, and 5 bases had no gene match. There are 17 residues in the CDR3. The germline CDR1 and CDR2 sequences are SGHAT and FQNNGV. As DNA, the CDR3 is TGTGCCAGCAGCTTAGATGGACAGGGGGTGAACTACAATGAGCAGTTCTTC. Protein sequence: CASSLDGQGVNYNEQFF.

The chain recombines TRBV6-5 with TRBJ2-3; D is tentatively TRBD1 or TRBD2 (6 bases each). CDR1 and CDR2 from the germline V gene are MNHEY and SVGAGI. The CDR3 is made up of 17 amino acids. Trimming shortened V by 5 bases and J by 6 bases, and 24 bases separated the two germline ends. Here the CDR3 reads CASSNILPGQSGDTQYF. The CDR3 region has the DNA TGTGCCAGCAGTAACATCCTCCCGGGACAAAGCGGGGATACGCAGTATTTT.

This clonotype has a handful of counts. CDR3 in DNA: TGCGCCAGCAGCCACCCCTCAGGGGGGGGCCAAGAGACCCAGTACTTC. This translates into CASSHPSGGGQETQYF. The chain employs TRBV4-1 and TRBJ2-5; D possibly uses TRBD1 or TRBD2 (7 bases each). CDR1 and CDR2 (germline): MGHRA, YSYEKL. The CDR3 length is 16 residues. The V and J ends lost 3 bases and 1 base respectively, with 15 bases between them.

In this sample, this clonotype turned up a few times. The rearrangement uses TRBV27 and TRBJ1-2; D uncertain. Per the germline V gene, CDR1 is MNHEY and CDR2 is SMNVEV (reference sequence). CDR3 length: 13 residues. V lost 6 bases and J 8 bases, leaving 16 bases between the germline ends. CDR3 protein: CASSQQGIEGYTF. In nucleotides, the CDR3 is TGTGCCAGCAGCCAACAAGGCATTGAAGGCTACACCTTC.

This clonotype appeared a few times. The chain couples TRBV20-1 to TRBJ2-7; the D gene is possibly TRBD2 (5 bases). V gave up 5 bases and J gave up 1 base, with 12 bases separating them. Germline-derived CDR1 and CDR2 are DFQATT and SNEGSKA (reference sequence). CDR3 length equals 13 residues. The CDR3 loop reads CSAPLTGSYEQYF. The CDR3, as DNA: TGCAGTGCTCCGCTGACGGGATCCTACGAGCAGTACTTC.

This clonotype was found many times. The chain is built from TRBV27 and TRBJ1-4; no clear D. CDR3 length: 13 amino acids. Germline V gene lookup returns CDR1 MNHEY and CDR2 SMNVEV (reference sequence). The germline V and J ends were trimmed by 6 bases and 6 bases, with 11 bases remaining between them. The CDR3 loop reads CASRRVSDEKLFF. The DNA of the CDR3 is TGTGCCAGCAGGAGGGTATCGGATGAAAAACTGTTTTTT. Full variable domain (missing parts from reference TRBV27 and TRBJ1-4): EAQVTQNPRYLITVTGKKLTVTCSQNMNHEYMSWYRQDPGLGLRQIYYSMNVEVTDKGDVPEGYKVSRKEKRNFPLILESPSPNQTSLYFCASRRVSDEKLFFGSGTQLSVL.

The CDR3 nucleotides are TGTGCCAGCAGCTTTGGGGGCGGGGCGTCCTACGAGCAGTACTTC. Translating gives CASSFGGGASYEQYF. V is TRBV6-1 and J is TRBJ2-7; D may correspond to TRBD1 or TRBD2 (6 bases each). The CDR3 consists of 15 residues. CDR1 is MNHNS, CDR2 SASEGT, per germline. Deletions cut 6 bases from V and 1 base from J, with 16 bases between.

V is TRBV7-4 and J is TRBJ2-3; D is ambiguous. The CDR3 runs 15 residues. Trimming took off 2 bases at V and 1 base at J, with 10 bases between the two ends. Germline values: CDR1 SGHVT, CDR2 SQSDAQ. In DNA, the CDR3 is TGTGCCAGCAGCTTACCCAGCACTGGCACAGATACGCAGTATTTT. It specifies CASSLPSTGTDTQYF.

At least ten counts were recorded for this clonotype. The rearrangement links TRBV12-3 or TRBV12-4 to TRBJ1-1, with TRBD1 matching over 7 bases. V lost 5 bases to trimming and J lost 5 bases; unmatched junction nucleotides: 14. The CDR3 extends over 16 amino acids. Here the CDR3 reads CASSPVGDRGRTEAFF. In DNA form, the CDR3 reads TGTGCCAGCAGTCCTGTCGGGGACAGAGGACGTACTGAAGCTTTCTTT.